The 7 T cell receptor beta chains below come from one sample, sequenced in a study of T cell changes during pregnancy in multiple sclerosis. The repertoire was sequenced with immunoSEQ multiplex PCR; TCRdb's copy has only in-frame clones and lacks some. The sample lists under 70,000 clones, about 89% occurring once. This specimen was CD4+ T cells from peripheral blood mononuclear cells, taken after pregnancy. The receptors were sampled from a female donor in good health, enrolled as a control in a pregnancy study.

The chain joins TRBV7-2 to TRBJ1-1; TRBD1 aligns across 10 bases. The CDR3 is 17 residues long. V lost 5 bases, J lost 0 bases, and 9 bases stayed unmatched. Germline V CDR1 and CDR2: SGHTA, FQGNSA. CDR3 in DNA: TGTGCCAGCAGCCGCGGGGGACAGGGGATACTGAACACTGAAGCTTTCTTT. Translated: CASSRGGQGILNTEAFF.

This chain connects TRBV5-1 to TRBJ1-5; 7 bases are shared with TRBD1. Germline assignment: CDR1 SGHRS and CDR2 YFSETQ. The CDR3 runs to 15 residues. V dropped 4 bases and J dropped 1; count of bases not matched to a gene: 5. The CDR3: CASSPGGTSNQPQHF. CDR3 DNA: TGCGCCAGCAGCCCAGGGGGTACAAGCAATCAGCCCCAGCATTTT. Supplemented by reference TRBV5-1 and TRBJ1-5, the full variable domain reads KAGVTQTPRYLIKTRGQQVTLSCSPISGHRSVSWYQQTPGQGLQFLFEYFSETQRNKGNFPGRFSGRQFSNSRSEMNVSTLELGDSALYLCASSPGGTSNQPQHFGDGTRLSIL.

The gene calls are TRBV4-1 and TRBJ2-4, with TRBD2 identical over 11 bases. The CDR3 consists of 16 residues. From germline, CDR1 is MGHRA and CDR2 YSYEKL. V trimming: 1 base; J trimming: 7 bases; junction bases outside the gene matches: 6. CDR3 loop: CASSQATSGVMNIQYF. For the CDR3, the DNA is TGCGCCAGCAGCCAAGCGACTAGCGGGGTGATGAACATTCAGTACTTC.

This chain links TRBV18 with TRBJ2-7; TRBD2 matches at 14 bases. The junction had 1 base not matched to a gene; V was cut back by 3 bases and J by 6 bases. The CDR3 has 14 amino acids. Germline CDR1 KGHSH, CDR2 LQKENI. CDR3 in amino acids: CASSPGLAGAEQYF. The CDR3 region has the DNA TGTGCCAGCTCACCGGGACTAGCGGGGGCCGAGCAGTACTTC.

CDR3: CASSEYAGGGETQYF. Here the CDR3 DNA reads TGTGCCAGCAGTGAATATGCGGGGGGCGGGGAGACCCAGTACTTC. This chain links TRBV25-1 with TRBJ2-5, with 8 nucleotides matching TRBD2. CDR1 and CDR2 (germline): MGHDK, SYGVNS. V shed 0 bases, J shed 5 bases, and the junction held 5 bases outside the gene matches. The CDR3 is made up of 15 amino acids.

This chain connects TRBV15 to TRBJ1-2, with 7 bases aligning to TRBD1. Germline values: CDR1 LNHNV, CDR2 YYDKDF (reference sequence). The ends lost 3 bases at V and 8 bases at J; junction bases unmatched: 3. The CDR3 loop spans 12 amino acids. In nucleotides, the CDR3 is TGTGCCACCAGCAGCGACAGGGTAGGCTACACCTTC. Amino acid sequence: CATSSDRVGYTF.

The rearrangement links TRBV5-1 to TRBJ1-1, with D possibly being TRBD1 (5 bases). The CDR3 runs 15 residues. CDR1 and CDR2 from the germline V gene are SGHRS and YFSETQ. V lost 0 bases, J lost 3 bases, and 12 bases lay in between. The CDR3 bases are TGCGCCAGCAGCTTGGAAATACAGGCAGACACTGAAGCTTTCTTT. Translated, it gives CASSLEIQADTEAFF.